Listed below are T cell receptor beta chains from one sample, sequenced in a study of cytomegalovirus exposure and HLA in healthy donors. Libraries were prepared by immunoSEQ multiplex PCR; TCRdb keeps only in-frame clonotypes and omits some of them. The table has some 78,000 clones, 74% seen once. Sequenced input: PBMCs. These receptors came from a middle-aged man in good health and CMV-seropositive. The CDR3 runs from the conserved cysteine through the conserved F or W. A D gene is named only where the DNA matches it firmly. Size values are once, few and many counts, or a class for expanded clones, and some rows have none.

CDR3 | DNA | D | size | J | V
CASSFYGVSGADTQYF | TGTGCCAGCAGCTTCTACGGGGTTTCCGGGGCAGATACGCAGTATTTT | - | few | TRBJ2-3 | TRBV11-2
CATSRESGGSYEQYF | TGTGCCACCAGCAGAGAATCGGGAGGCTCCTACGAGCAGTACTTC | TRBD2 | - | TRBJ2-7 | TRBV15
CASSQGSLARETQYF | TGCGCCAGCAGCCAAGGGTCCCTAGCTCGGGAGACCCAGTACTTC | - | - | TRBJ2-5 | TRBV4-1
CASSFGRTNYGYTF | TGTGCCAGCAGTTTCGGCAGGACTAACTATGGCTACACCTTC | - | - | TRBJ1-2 | TRBV27
CASSLARLAGQYF | TGTGCCAGCAGCTTAGCGAGGCTAGCGGGCCAGTACTTC | TRBD2 | once | TRBJ2-5 | TRBV7-8
CASSLGTIPEQFF | TGTGCCAGCAGCTTAGGGACAATACCTGAGCAGTTCTTC | - | - | TRBJ2-1 | TRBV7-9
CASSLGLTRGRYETQYF | TGCGCCAGCAGCTTGGGTTTAACCAGGGGCCGGTATGAGACCCAGTACTTC | - | - | TRBJ2-5 | TRBV5-1
CAWSVRAGSYEQYF | TGTGCCTGGAGTGTACGGGCGGGATCCTACGAGCAGTACTTC | - | once | TRBJ2-7 | TRBV30
CASSLQLANYGYTF | TGTGCCAGCAGCCTACAGTTAGCTAACTATGGCTACACCTTC | - | - | TRBJ1-2 | TRBV2
CASSPAGTGHEKLFF | TGTGCCAGCAGCCCGGCCGGGACAGGGCATGAAAAACTGTTTTTT | TRBD1 | few | TRBJ1-4 | TRBV11-2
CACHFPGQGNTEAFF | TGTGCCTGCCACTTCCCGGGACAGGGAAACACTGAAGCTTTCTTT | TRBD1 | - | TRBJ1-1 | TRBV30
CASSEEWGVLAEAFF | TGTGCCAGCAGTGAAGAATGGGGGGTTTTGGCTGAAGCTTTCTTT | - | - | TRBJ1-1 | TRBV6-1
CASSIALTGAAGEQYF | TGTGCCAGCAGTATCGCCCTGACAGGGGCGGCGGGCGAGCAGTACTTC | TRBD1 | - | TRBJ2-7 | TRBV28
CASSFRVPGGVTDTQYF | TGCGCCAGCAGCTTCCGAGTGCCAGGGGGCGTTACAGATACGCAGTATTTT | TRBD1 | - | TRBJ2-3 | TRBV5-1
CASSSDRDRAIAYEQYF | TGTGCCAGCAGCTCGGACAGGGATCGCGCAATAGCCTACGAGCAGTACTTC | TRBD1 | - | TRBJ2-7 | TRBV5-6
CASSLAGVNYGYTF | TGTGCCAGCAGTTTAGCAGGGGTTAACTATGGCTACACCTTC | - | few | TRBJ1-2 | TRBV28
CASSSTGTRANEQFF | TGCGCCAGCAGCTCTACCGGGACTCGAGCCAATGAGCAGTTCTTC | - | - | TRBJ2-1 | TRBV5-1
CASSPDRDPYSNQPQHF | TGTGCCAGCAGTCCGGACAGGGACCCTTATAGCAATCAGCCCCAGCATTTT | TRBD1 | - | TRBJ1-5 | TRBV7-2
CASSYSGGRSLYTF | TGTGCCAGCAGTTACTCAGGGGGCAGGTCGCTCTACACCTTC | TRBD1 | - | TRBJ1-2 | TRBV6-6
CASSPPGIPYEQYF | TGTGCCAGCAGTCCTCCCGGGATCCCATACGAGCAGTACTTC | - | - | TRBJ2-7 | TRBV28
CASKRSGRDNEQFF | TGTGCCAGCAAAAGATCAGGTCGAGACAATGAGCAGTTCTTC | - | - | TRBJ2-1 | TRBV28
CSVEQGAGTLRSSYNEQFF | TGCAGCGTTGAACAGGGAGCGGGGACTCTCCGGAGCTCCTACAATGAGCAGTTCTTC | TRBD2 | - | TRBJ2-1 | TRBV29-1
CASSLLQGNSGETQYF | TGTGCCAGCAGCTTGCTCCAGGGCAATTCGGGAGAGACCCAGTACTTC | - | - | TRBJ2-5 | TRBV5-6
CASSLVRGGKGEQFF | TGTGCCAGCAGCTTAGTTAGGGGGGGTAAAGGTGAGCAGTTCTTC | - | - | TRBJ2-1 | TRBV7-9
CASSVGAATQGGEQYF | TGTGCCAGCAGCGTAGGGGCAGCCACACAAGGGGGCGAGCAGTACTTC | - | - | TRBJ2-7 | TRBV9
CASSGVGRGNQYF | TGTGCCAGCTCAGGTGTTGGTAGGGGTAATCAGTATTTT | - | few | TRBJ2-3 | TRBV28
CASSLATTGYNEQFF | TGTGCCAGCAGTTTAGCTACTACAGGGTACAATGAGCAGTTCTTC | - | - | TRBJ2-1 | TRBV27
CASSPEPGGTEAFF | TGTGCCAGCTCACCAGAACCCGGGGGGACTGAAGCTTTCTTT | - | few | TRBJ1-1 | TRBV18
CASSVRLVRTEGYEQYF | TGTGCCAGCAGCGTACGACTGGTTAGAACCGAGGGCTACGAGCAGTACTTC | - | - | TRBJ2-7 | TRBV9
CASGLTGRQDEQYF | TGCGCCAGCGGCTTGACTGGGAGACAAGACGAGCAGTACTTC | - | - | TRBJ2-7 | TRBV10-2
CASSENRDYGYTF | TGTGCCAGCAGTGAAAACAGAGACTATGGCTACACCTTC | - | few | TRBJ1-2 | TRBV6-1
CASSLPGDTQYF | TGTGCCAGCAGCCTACCAGGGGATACGCAGTATTTT | - | once | TRBJ2-3 | TRBV7-8
CASSQDTDEQFF | TGCGCCAGCAGCCAAGATACGGATGAGCAGTTCTTC | - | - | TRBJ2-1 | TRBV4-1
CASSAIPSSSYNEQFF | TGTGCCAGCAGCGCAATACCTTCTAGCTCCTACAATGAGCAGTTCTTC | - | - | TRBJ2-1 | TRBV9
CAWSVPPGETEAFF | TGTGCCTGGAGTGTCCCCCCTGGGGAGACTGAAGCTTTCTTT | - | - | TRBJ1-1 | TRBV30
CASSYSTGNTEAFF | TGTGCCAGCAGTTACTCGACAGGGAACACTGAAGCTTTCTTT | - | - | TRBJ1-1 | TRBV6-6
CASSGGGWYNEQFF | TGTGCCAGTAGTGGCGGGGGGTGGTACAATGAGCAGTTCTTC | TRBD2 | once | TRBJ2-1 | TRBV19
CASRGQSTDTQYF | TGTGCCAGTAGGGGACAGAGCACAGATACGCAGTATTTT | TRBD1 | - | TRBJ2-3 | TRBV19
CASREDRVNSPLHF | TGTGCCAGCAGAGAGGACAGGGTAAATTCACCCCTCCACTTT | TRBD1 | - | TRBJ1-6 | TRBV2